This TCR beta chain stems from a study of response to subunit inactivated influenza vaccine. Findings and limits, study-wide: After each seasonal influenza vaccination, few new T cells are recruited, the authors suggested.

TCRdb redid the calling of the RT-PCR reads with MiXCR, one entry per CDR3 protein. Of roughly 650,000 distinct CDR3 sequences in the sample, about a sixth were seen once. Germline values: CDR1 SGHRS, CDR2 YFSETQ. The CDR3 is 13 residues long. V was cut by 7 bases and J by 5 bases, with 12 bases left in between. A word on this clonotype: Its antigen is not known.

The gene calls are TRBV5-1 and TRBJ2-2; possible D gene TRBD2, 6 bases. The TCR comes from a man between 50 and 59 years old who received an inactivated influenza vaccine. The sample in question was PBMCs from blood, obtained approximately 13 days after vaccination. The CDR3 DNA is TGCGCCAGCTTATACGGGGGAACCGGGGAGCTGTTTTTT. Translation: CASLYGGTGELFF.